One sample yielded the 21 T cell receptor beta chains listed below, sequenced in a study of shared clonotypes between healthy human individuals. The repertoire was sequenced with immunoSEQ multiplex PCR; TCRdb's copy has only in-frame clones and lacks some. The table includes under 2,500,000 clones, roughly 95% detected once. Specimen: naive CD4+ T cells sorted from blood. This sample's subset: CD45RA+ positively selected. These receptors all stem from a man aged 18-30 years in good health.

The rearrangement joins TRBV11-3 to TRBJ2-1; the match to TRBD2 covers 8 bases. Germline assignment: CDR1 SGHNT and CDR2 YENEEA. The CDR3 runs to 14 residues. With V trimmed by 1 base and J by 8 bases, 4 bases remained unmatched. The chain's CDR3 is CASSLGSGSHEQFF. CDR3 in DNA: TGTGCCAGCAGCTTAGGCAGCGGGAGTCATGAGCAGTTCTTC. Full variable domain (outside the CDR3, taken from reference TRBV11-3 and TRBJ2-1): EAGVVQSPRYKIIEKKQPVAFWCNPISGHNTLYWYLQNLGQGPELLIRYENEEAVDDSQLPKDRFSAERLKGVDSTLKIQPAELGDSAVYLCASSLGSGSHEQFFGPGTRLTVL.

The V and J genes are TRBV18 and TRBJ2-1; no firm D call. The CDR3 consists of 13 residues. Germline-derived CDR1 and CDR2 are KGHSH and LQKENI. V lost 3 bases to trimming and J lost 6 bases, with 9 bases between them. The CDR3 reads CASSPYSLNEQFF. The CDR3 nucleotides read TGTGCCAGCTCACCGTACAGCCTCAATGAGCAGTTCTTC.

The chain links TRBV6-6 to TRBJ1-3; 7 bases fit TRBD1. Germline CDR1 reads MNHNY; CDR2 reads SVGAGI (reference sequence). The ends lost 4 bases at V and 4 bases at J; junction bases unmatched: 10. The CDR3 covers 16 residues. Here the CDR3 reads CASSSDRTGQGNTIYF. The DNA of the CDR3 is TGTGCCAGCAGTTCCGACCGGACAGGACAGGGAAACACCATATATTTT.

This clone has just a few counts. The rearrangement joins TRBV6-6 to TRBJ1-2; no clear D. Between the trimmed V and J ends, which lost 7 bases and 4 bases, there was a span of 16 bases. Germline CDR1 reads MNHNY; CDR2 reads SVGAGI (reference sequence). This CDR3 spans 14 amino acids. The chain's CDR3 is CASTESQLTYGYTF. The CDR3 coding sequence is TGTGCCAGCACCGAGTCCCAGTTGACCTATGGCTACACCTTC.

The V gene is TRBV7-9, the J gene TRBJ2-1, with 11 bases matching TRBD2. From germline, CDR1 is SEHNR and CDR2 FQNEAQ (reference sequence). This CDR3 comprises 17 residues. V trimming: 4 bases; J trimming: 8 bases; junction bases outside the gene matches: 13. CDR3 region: CASSYGLTSGELDEQFF. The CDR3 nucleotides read TGTGCCAGCAGCTACGGGCTGACTAGCGGGGAGCTGGATGAGCAGTTCTTC.

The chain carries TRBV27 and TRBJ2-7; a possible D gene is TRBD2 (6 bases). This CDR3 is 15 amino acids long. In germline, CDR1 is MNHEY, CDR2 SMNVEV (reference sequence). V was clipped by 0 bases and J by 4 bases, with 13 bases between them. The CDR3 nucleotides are TGTGCCAGCAGTTTATCGGGACTCCAAAAGTACGAGCAGTACTTC. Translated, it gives CASSLSGLQKYEQYF.

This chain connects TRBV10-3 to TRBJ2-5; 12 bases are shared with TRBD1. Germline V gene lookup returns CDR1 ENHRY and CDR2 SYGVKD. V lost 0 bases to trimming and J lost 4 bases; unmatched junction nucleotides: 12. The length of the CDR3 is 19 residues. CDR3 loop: CAISESSGTGGLTPETQYF. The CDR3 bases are TGTGCCATCAGTGAGTCATCGGGGACAGGGGGCCTTACGCCAGAGACCCAGTACTTC.

The CDR3 loop is CASSSGGSGYSYGYTF. DNA of the CDR3: TGTGCCAGCAGTTCAGGGGGCTCGGGGTACTCCTATGGCTACACCTTC. This chain uses TRBV28 with TRBJ1-2; 8 bases are shared with TRBD1. Germline CDR1 reads MDHEN; CDR2 reads SYDVKM. This CDR3 has 16 residues. J was trimmed by 4 bases and V by 4 bases; bases with no gene match: 11.

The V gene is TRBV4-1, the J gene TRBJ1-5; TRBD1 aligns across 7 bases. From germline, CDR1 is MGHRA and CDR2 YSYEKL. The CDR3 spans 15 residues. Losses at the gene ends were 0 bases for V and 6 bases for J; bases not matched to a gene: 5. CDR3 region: CASSQEAQGGQPQHF. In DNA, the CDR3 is TGCGCCAGCAGCCAAGAGGCGCAGGGGGGTCAGCCCCAGCATTTT.

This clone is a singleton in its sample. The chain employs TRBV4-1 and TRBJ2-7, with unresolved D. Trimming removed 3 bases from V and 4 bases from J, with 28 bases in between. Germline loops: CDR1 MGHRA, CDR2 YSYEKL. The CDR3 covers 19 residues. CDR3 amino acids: CASSQRNNLTQPPTYEQYF. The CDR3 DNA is TGCGCCAGCAGCCAGCGGAATAACCTTACCCAACCCCCCACTTACGAGCAGTACTTC.

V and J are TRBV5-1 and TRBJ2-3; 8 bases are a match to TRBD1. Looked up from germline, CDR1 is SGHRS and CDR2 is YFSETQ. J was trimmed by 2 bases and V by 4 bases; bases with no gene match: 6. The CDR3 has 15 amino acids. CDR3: CASSQDRGDTDTQYF. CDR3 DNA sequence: TGCGCCAGCAGCCAAGACAGGGGAGACACAGATACGCAGTATTTT.

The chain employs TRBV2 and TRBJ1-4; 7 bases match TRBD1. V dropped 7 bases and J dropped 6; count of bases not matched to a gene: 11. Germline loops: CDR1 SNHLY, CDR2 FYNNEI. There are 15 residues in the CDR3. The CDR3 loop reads CASNGGGGRDEKLFF. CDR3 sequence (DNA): TGTGCCAGCAATGGGGGAGGGGGCAGGGATGAAAAACTGTTTTTT.

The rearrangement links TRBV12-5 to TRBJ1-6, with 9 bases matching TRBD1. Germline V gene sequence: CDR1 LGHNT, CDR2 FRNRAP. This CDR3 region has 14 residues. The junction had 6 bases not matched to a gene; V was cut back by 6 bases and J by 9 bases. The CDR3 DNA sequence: TGTGCTAGTGGCAACCGGGACAGGGCTTCACCCCTCCACTTT. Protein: CASGNRDRASPLHF.

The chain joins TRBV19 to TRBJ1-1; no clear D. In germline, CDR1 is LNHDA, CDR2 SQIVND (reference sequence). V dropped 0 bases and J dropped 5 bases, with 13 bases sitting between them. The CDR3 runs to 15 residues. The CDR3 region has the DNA TGTGCCAGTAGTATAGAGCACGCCTTGGGGACTGAAGCTTTCTTT. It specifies CASSIEHALGTEAFF.

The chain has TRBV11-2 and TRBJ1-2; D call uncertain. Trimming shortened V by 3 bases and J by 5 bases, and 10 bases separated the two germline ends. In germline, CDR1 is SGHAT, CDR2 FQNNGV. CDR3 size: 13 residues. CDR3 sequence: CASSLGNPYGYTF. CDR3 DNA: TGTGCCAGCAGCTTGGGGAATCCGTATGGCTACACCTTC. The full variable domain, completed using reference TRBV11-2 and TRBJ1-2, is EAGVAQSPRYKIIEKRQSVAFWCNPISGHATLYWYQQILGQGPKLLIQFQNNGVVDDSQLPKDRFSAERLKGVDSTLKIQPAKLEDSAVYLCASSLGNPYGYTFGSGTRLTVV.

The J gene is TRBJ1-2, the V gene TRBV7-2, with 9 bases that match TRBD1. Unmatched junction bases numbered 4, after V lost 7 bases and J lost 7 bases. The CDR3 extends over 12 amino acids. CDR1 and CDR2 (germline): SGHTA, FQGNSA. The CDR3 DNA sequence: TGTGCCAGCAAGGGACAGGGACTTGGCTACACCTTC. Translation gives CASKGQGLGYTF. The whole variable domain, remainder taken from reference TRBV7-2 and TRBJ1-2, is GAGVSQSPSNKVTEKGKDVELRCDPISGHTALYWYRQSLGQGLEFLIYFQGNSAPDKSGLPSDRFSAERTGGSVSTLTIQRTQQEDSAVYLCASKGQGLGYTFGSGTRLTVV.

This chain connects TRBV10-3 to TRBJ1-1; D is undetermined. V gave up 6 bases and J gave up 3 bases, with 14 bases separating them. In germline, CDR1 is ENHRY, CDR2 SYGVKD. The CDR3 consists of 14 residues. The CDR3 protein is CAISPVLVYTEAFF. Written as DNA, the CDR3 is TGTGCCATCAGCCCTGTGCTGGTCTACACTGAAGCTTTCTTT.

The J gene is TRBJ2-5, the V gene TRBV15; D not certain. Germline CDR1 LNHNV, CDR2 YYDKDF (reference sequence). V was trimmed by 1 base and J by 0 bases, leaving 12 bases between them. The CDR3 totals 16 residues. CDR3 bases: TGTGCCACCAGCAGAGTTGGGAAGCTAAACCAAGAGACCCAGTACTTC. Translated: CATSRVGKLNQETQYF. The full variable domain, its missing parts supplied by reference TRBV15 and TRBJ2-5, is DAMVIQNPRYQVTQFGKPVTLSCSQTLNHNVMYWYQQKSSQAPKLLFHYYDKDFNNEADTPDNFQSRRPNTSFCFLDIRSPGLGDTAMYLCATSRVGKLNQETQYFGPGTRLLVL.

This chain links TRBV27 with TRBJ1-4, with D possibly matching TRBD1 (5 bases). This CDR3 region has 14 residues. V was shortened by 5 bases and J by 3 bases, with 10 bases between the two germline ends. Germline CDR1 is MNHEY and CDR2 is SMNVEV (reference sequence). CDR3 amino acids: CASSRGPSNEKLFF. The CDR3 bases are TGTGCCAGCAGTCGGGGACCGTCTAATGAAAAACTGTTTTTT.

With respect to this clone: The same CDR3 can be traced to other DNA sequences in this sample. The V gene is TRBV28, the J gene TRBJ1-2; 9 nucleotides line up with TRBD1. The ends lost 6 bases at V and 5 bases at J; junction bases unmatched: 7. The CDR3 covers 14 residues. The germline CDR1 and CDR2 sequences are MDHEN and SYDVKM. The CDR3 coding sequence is TGTGCCAGCAGCCCGGGACAGGGTAGATATGGCTACACCTTC. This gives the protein CASSPGQGRYGYTF.

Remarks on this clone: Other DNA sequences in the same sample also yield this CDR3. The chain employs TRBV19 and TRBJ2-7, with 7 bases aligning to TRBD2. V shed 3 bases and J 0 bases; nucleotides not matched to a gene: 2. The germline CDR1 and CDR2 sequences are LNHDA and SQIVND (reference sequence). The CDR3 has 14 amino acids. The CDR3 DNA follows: TGTGCCAGTAGTATGGGGGGGAGCTCCTACGAGCAGTACTTC. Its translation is CASSMGGSSYEQYF.